Listed below are T cell receptor beta chains from one sample, sequenced in a study of blood T cell repertoires in COVID-19. Here immunoSEQ multiplex PCR was the method, and the copy in TCRdb shows in-frame clones only, minus some. The repertoire consists of 95,000 to 120,000 clones, with about 88% occurring once and the leading ten covering around 2%. Source material: peripheral blood. These receptors came from a human donor in a cohort sampled during active COVID-19. The CDR3 runs from the conserved cysteine through the conserved F or W. A D gene is named only where the DNA matches it firmly. Clone size appears in some rows only: once, few, many, or a class for an expanded clone.

size | J | D | V | DNA | CDR3
once | TRBJ1-4 | NA | TRBV5-5 | TGTGCCAGCACGTGGGGGAGGGCTAAGGATGAAAAACTGTTTTTT | CASTWGRAKDEKLFF
NA | TRBJ1-4 | TRBD1 | TRBV5-1 | TGCGCCAGCAGACCCGACAGGGCCCCAACTAATGAAAAACTGTTTTTT | CASRPDRAPTNEKLFF
NA | TRBJ1-5 | TRBD1 | TRBV28 | TGTGCCAGCAGTCCCCTGGACAGGGGTCTCACGGGGCAGCCCCAGCATTTT | CASSPLDRGLTGQPQHF
NA | TRBJ2-7 | NA | TRBV27 | TGTGCCAGCAGTGTTCTCCAGCGGAGCACCTACGAGCAGTACTTC | CASSVLQRSTYEQYF
NA | TRBJ1-6 | TRBD1 | TRBV18 | TGTGCCAGCTCACCAGAGGACAGGTATAATTCACCCCTCCACTTT | CASSPEDRYNSPLHF
few | TRBJ2-2 | NA | TRBV4-2 | TGTGCCAGCAGCCAAGACTTGAACACCGGGGAGCTGTTTTTT | CASSQDLNTGELFF
NA | TRBJ2-7 | NA | TRBV5-8 | TGTGCCAGCAGCCTTGAGGAAGGGGTCGCCGAGCAGTACTTC | CASSLEEGVAEQYF
NA | TRBJ2-5 | NA | TRBV25-1 | TGTGCCAGCAGCCACAGGAGGGGGCTAGGGGAGACCCAGTACTTC | CASSHRRGLGETQYF
NA | TRBJ2-1 | TRBD2 | TRBV11-2 | TGTGCCAGCAGCTTACCCCCTAGCGGGAGGGCCCTCCACAATGAGCAGTTCTTC | CASSLPPSGRALHNEQFF
NA | TRBJ1-2 | NA | TRBV7-9 | TGTGCCAGCAGCCTAGACAGGAGCTACACCTTC | CASSLDRSYTF
NA | TRBJ1-2 | NA | TRBV19 | TGTGCCAGTAGTACGACAGTTCTAGCTAACTATGGCTACACCTTC | CASSTTVLANYGYTF
NA | TRBJ2-7 | TRBD2 | TRBV13 | TGTGCCAGCAGTCAAGGGCGGGGACTAGCGGGATCCGGGCAGTACTTC | CASSQGRGLAGSGQYF
NA | TRBJ1-3 | TRBD1 | TRBV18 | TGTGCCAGCTCATTCGGGACAGGGTATGGCTCTGGAAACACCATATATTTT | CASSFGTGYGSGNTIYF
NA | TRBJ2-5 | TRBD2 | TRBV5-4 | TGTGCCAGCAGCCTGGGACTAGCGGGGGGCCCTACGATCGGGGAGACCCAGTACTTC | CASSLGLAGGPTIGETQYF
NA | TRBJ1-1 | NA | TRBV19 | TGTGCCAGTAGTAACCTGGAGGACACTGAAGCTTTCTTT | CASSNLEDTEAFF
NA | TRBJ1-2 | NA | TRBV2 | TGTGCCAGCAGGGAGACGGGAAACTATGGCTACACCTTC | CASRETGNYGYTF
NA | TRBJ1-2 | NA | TRBV7-9 | TGTGCCAGCAGCCCTCTCACCAATCCGGGACTCCCAGGGTATGGCTACACCTTC | CASSPLTNPGLPGYGYTF
NA | TRBJ2-7 | NA | TRBV6-5 | TGTGCCAGCAGTTACTCCACTTCGGCGGCCTACGAGCAGTACTTC | CASSYSTSAAYEQYF
once | TRBJ1-2 | NA | TRBV7-8 | TGTGCCAGCAGCTTGGTGGGGGGATTCTATGGCTACACCTTC | CASSLVGGFYGYTF
NA | TRBJ2-7 | NA | TRBV5-5 | TGTGCCAGCAGCGGGGGGTCCTCGGACTACGAGCAGTACTTC | CASSGGSSDYEQYF
NA | TRBJ2-3 | TRBD2 | TRBV3-1/TRBV3-2 | TGTGCCAGCAGCCAAGATGTAATAGCGGGGGACCTCACAGATACGCAGTATTTT | CASSQDVIAGDLTDTQYF
once | TRBJ2-5 | TRBD1 | TRBV5-1 | TGCGCCAGCAGCCCGCAGGGGGAAGAGACCCAGTACTTC | CASSPQGEETQYF
NA | TRBJ2-2 | NA | TRBV10-3 | TGTGCCATCAGTGAGGGACAAGAGAACACCGGGGAGCTGTTTTTT | CAISEGQENTGELFF
NA | TRBJ1-2 | NA | TRBV20-1 | TGCAGTGCTAGTGAGTTAAACTATGGCTACACCTTC | CSASELNYGYTF
NA | TRBJ2-1 | NA | TRBV3-1/TRBV3-2 | TGTGCCAGCAGCCTCCTCCATGAGCAGTTCTTC | CASSLLHEQFF
NA | TRBJ2-1 | TRBD2 | TRBV10-3 | TGTGCCAACTCGGGACTAGCGGGCATTGAGCAGTTCTTC | CANSGLAGIEQFF
NA | TRBJ2-2 | TRBD2 | TRBV11-3 | TGTGCCAGCAGCTTAGATAAGACTAGCGGGGGGAACACCGGGGAGCTGTTTTTT | CASSLDKTSGGNTGELFF
NA | TRBJ2-5 | NA | TRBV2 | TGTGCCAGCAGCCTCGACTGGCAAGGGACCCAGTACTTC | CASSLDWQGTQYF
NA | TRBJ2-7 | NA | TRBV4-1 | TGCGCCAGCAGCCAAGATCTGGACGGGAGCCACTCCTACGAGCAGTACTTC | CASSQDLDGSHSYEQYF
NA | TRBJ2-7 | NA | TRBV9 | TGTGCCAGCAGCCGTCTCCCGGGACACTTCTACGAGCAGTACTTC | CASSRLPGHFYEQYF
NA | TRBJ1-1 | NA | TRBV11-2 | TGTGCCAGCAGCTCCCACTCCTGGGGGGGACACACTGAAGCTTTCTTT | CASSSHSWGGHTEAFF